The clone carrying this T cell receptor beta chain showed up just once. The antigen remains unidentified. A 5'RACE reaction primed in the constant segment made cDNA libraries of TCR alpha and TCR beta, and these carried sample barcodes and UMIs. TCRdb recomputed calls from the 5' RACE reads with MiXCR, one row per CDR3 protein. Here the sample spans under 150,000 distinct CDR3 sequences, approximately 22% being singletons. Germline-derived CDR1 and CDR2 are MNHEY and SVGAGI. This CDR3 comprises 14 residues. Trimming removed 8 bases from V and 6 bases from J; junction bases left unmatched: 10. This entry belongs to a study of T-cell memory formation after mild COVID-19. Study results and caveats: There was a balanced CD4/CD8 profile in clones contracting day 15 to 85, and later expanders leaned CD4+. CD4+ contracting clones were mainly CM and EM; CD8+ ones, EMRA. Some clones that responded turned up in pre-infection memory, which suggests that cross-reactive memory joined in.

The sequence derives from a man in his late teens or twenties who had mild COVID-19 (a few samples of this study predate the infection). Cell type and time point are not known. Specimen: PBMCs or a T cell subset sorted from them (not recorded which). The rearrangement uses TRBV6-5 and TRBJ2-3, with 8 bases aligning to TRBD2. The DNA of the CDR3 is TGTGCCAGCGGAGGGGTATTAGCGGGGGATACGCAGTATTTT. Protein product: CASGGVLAGDTQYF.